The 23 T cell receptor beta chains given below trace back to one sample, sequenced in a study of Graves' ophthalmopathy and Graves' hyperthyroidism. TCR beta CDR3 amplification used RNA transcripts. Investigators did first-round RT-PCR with HTBI primers, then second-round multiplex PCR. From the multiplex PCR reads, TCRdb called clonotypes with MiXCR, one entry per CDR3 protein. Of about 500,000 distinct CDR3 sequences in the sample, approximately 15% were seen once. The sample comprised blood. Receptors were obtained from a woman aged 30 to 39 with Graves' ophthalmopathy.

This chain uses TRBV19 with TRBJ2-2; a possible D gene is TRBD2 (6 bases). CDR1 and CDR2 (germline): LNHDA, SQIVND (reference sequence). This CDR3 has 17 residues. V lost 2 bases and J lost 6, with 19 bases in between. CDR3 coding DNA: TGTGCCAGTAGTATATTAACGGGAGCGGTTGATTCCGGGGAGCTGTTTTTT. The encoded protein is CASSILTGAVDSGELFF.

The table lists this clonotype with many counts. V is TRBV12-3 or TRBV12-4 and J is TRBJ1-1; possibly TRBD1 for D (6 bases). The V gene lost 6 bases and the J gene lost 3 bases, with 20 bases spanning the gap. This CDR3 has 16 amino acids. CDR3 sequence reads: CASRFRGTSPDTEAFF. As DNA, the CDR3 is TGTGCCAGCAGATTCAGGGGCACAAGTCCGGACACTGAAGCTTTCTTT.

The V gene is TRBV28, the J gene TRBJ1-1; 9 bases align to TRBD1. V dropped 6 bases and J dropped 1; count of bases not matched to a gene: 6. The CDR3 is made up of 15 amino acids. Germline assignment: CDR1 MDHEN and CDR2 SYDVKM. The CDR3 loop reads CASRSPGQGNTEAFF. The CDR3 DNA reads as TGTGCCAGCAGATCCCCGGGACAGGGGAACACTGAAGCTTTCTTT.

This clonotype was recorded many times. A much bigger clone sits one base away, suggesting this may be a read error. The rearrangement links TRBV7-9 to TRBJ1-1; tentatively, D is TRBD1 (6 bases). Germline V gene sequence: CDR1 SEHNR, CDR2 FQNEAQ (reference sequence). V was shortened by 7 bases and J by 1 base, with 10 bases between the two germline ends. The CDR3 is 13 amino acids. The CDR3 sequence is CASTRGGNTEAFF. In nucleotides, the CDR3 is TGTGCCAGCACCCGAGGGGGGAACACTGAAGCTTTCTTT.

This clonotype was observed at least ten times. The chain links TRBV19 to TRBJ1-5, with 8 bases fitting TRBD1. The CDR3 is 16 residues long. V lost 3 bases and J lost 1; bases outside the gene matches: 5. The germline V gene encodes CDR1 LNHDA and CDR2 SQIVND (reference sequence). Here the CDR3 DNA reads TGTGCCAGTAGTATGCAAGGGGACAGGAGCAATCAGCCCCAGCATTTT. Amino acids: CASSMQGDRSNQPQHF.

This clonotype was detected many times. The rearrangement links TRBV5-1 to TRBJ2-7; D tentatively fits TRBD1 or TRBD2 (5 bases each). The CDR3 is 14 amino acids. The germline V gene has CDR1 SGHRS and CDR2 YFSETQ. V shed 1 base and J shed 5 bases, with 13 bases lying between them. The CDR3 DNA reads TGCGCCAGCAGCTTGTTCCGGGACGACGACGAGCAGTACTTC. Translated, it gives CASSLFRDDDEQYF. Full variable domain (remainder filled in from reference TRBV5-1 and TRBJ2-7): KAGVTQTPRYLIKTRGQQVTLSCSPISGHRSVSWYQQTPGQGLQFLFEYFSETQRNKGNFPGRFSGRQFSNSRSEMNVSTLELGDSALYLCASSLFRDDDEQYFGPGTRLTVT.

The chain employs TRBV5-2 and TRBJ2-2; the table assigns TRBD1, which was not confirmed against the DNA. TRBV5-2 counts as a pseudogene. The CDR3 covers 20 residues. This chain's CDR3 is CASNTGADRGIIADTGELFF. DNA for the CDR3: TGTGCCAGCAACACAGGTGCGGACAGGGGTATAATCGCGGACACCGGGGAGCTGTTTTTT.

This clonotype was seen ten or more times. The rearrangement uses TRBV20-1 and TRBJ2-7; TRBD1 matches at 11 bases. CDR3 length: 18 amino acids. CDR1 DFQATT and CDR2 SNEGSKA come from the germline V gene (reference sequence). With 1 base clipped from V and 3 bases from J, the junction kept 14 bases outside the gene matches. The CDR3 loop is CSARGARTGGVGSYEQYF. CDR3 in DNA: TGCAGTGCTAGAGGGGCTCGGACAGGGGGCGTTGGAAGCTACGAGCAGTACTTC.

The J gene is TRBJ2-7, the V gene TRBV4-2, with 11 nucleotides matching TRBD2. CDR1 and CDR2 (germline): LGHNA, YNFKEQ. The CDR3 is 16 residues long. V shed 2 bases, J shed 1 base, and the junction held 4 bases outside the gene matches. The CDR3 region is CASSQSTSGSSYEQYF. DNA for the CDR3: TGTGCCAGCAGCCAAAGTACTAGCGGGAGTTCCTACGAGCAGTACTTC.

This clonotype was seen a handful of times. The chain recombines TRBV9 with TRBJ2-5; D possibly corresponds to TRBD1 (5 bases). Trimming pared 6 bases from V and 0 bases from J, leaving 15 bases between. CDR3 length: 15 residues. Per germline, CDR1 SGDLS and CDR2 YYNGEE. The CDR3 loop is CASTLGLQNQETQYF. Here the CDR3 DNA reads TGTGCCAGCACCCTGGGGCTCCAGAACCAAGAGACCCAGTACTTC.

This clonotype was counted a few times. V gene TRBV4-1 combines with J gene TRBJ1-1; D unresolved. Trimming took off 3 bases at V and 9 bases at J, with 17 bases between the two ends. Germline-derived CDR1 and CDR2 are MGHRA and YSYEKL. This CDR3 is built from 14 residues. In nucleotides, the CDR3 is TGCGCCAGCAGCCAGGACCCCGGGCGGGTGAAAGCTTTCTTT. This codes for CASSQDPGRVKAFF.

The sample holds a few counts of this clonotype. V and J are TRBV12-3 or TRBV12-4 and TRBJ1-6, with 7 bases matching TRBD1. Trimming took 8 bases from V and 8 from J; bases not matched to a gene: 6. The CDR3 is 13 residues long. Here the CDR3 DNA reads TGTGCCAGCCGACAGGGTCCGGATTCACCCCTCCACTTT. It is translated as CASRQGPDSPLHF.

The rearrangement joins TRBV10-3 to TRBJ1-1; no clear D. Germline V gene data show CDR1 as ENHRY and CDR2 as SYGVKD. V was shortened by 6 bases and J by 1 base, with 12 bases between the two germline ends. The CDR3 totals 14 residues. CDR3 residues: CAIRDGAGNTEAFF. The CDR3 region has the DNA TGTGCCATCAGGGATGGAGCCGGGAACACTGAAGCTTTCTTT.

This clonotype has a handful of counts. The chain uses TRBV6-2 or TRBV6-3 and TRBJ1-2, with D maybe TRBD1 (5 bases). Germline V lookup: CDR1 MNHEY, CDR2 SVGEGT. Trimming left V 2 bases short and J 8 bases short, with 18 bases between. The CDR3 runs to 15 residues. CDR3 protein: CASSYGAGPLWGYTF. The CDR3 coding sequence is TGTGCCAGCAGTTACGGGGCAGGGCCCCTATGGGGCTACACCTTC.

This clonotype occurred a few times. The chain employs TRBV2 and TRBJ1-5; possible D gene TRBD1, 6 bases. The CDR3 has 15 residues. Deletions cut 2 bases from V and 5 bases from J, with 13 bases between. The germline V gene encodes CDR1 SNHLY and CDR2 FYNNEI. The CDR3 region is CASSEFHSGDQPQHF. In DNA form, the CDR3 reads TGTGCCAGCAGTGAATTTCATTCAGGGGATCAGCCCCAGCATTTT.

This chain links TRBV20-1 with TRBJ2-7; tentative D call: TRBD2 (6 bases). The CDR3 spans 14 residues. Germline CDR1 and CDR2: DFQATT and SNEGSKA (reference sequence). V shed 3 bases and J shed 0 bases, with 12 bases lying between them. This CDR3 is CSARSSGSSYEQYF. As DNA, the CDR3 is TGCAGTGCTAGGAGTAGCGGAAGCTCCTACGAGCAGTACTTC.

The table lists this clonotype with many counts. The rearrangement joins TRBV3-1 to TRBJ2-7, with D tentatively TRBD2 (5 bases). Germline CDR1 and CDR2: LGHDT and YNNKEL (reference sequence). This CDR3 is built from 15 residues. V was trimmed by 1 base and J by 2 bases, leaving 12 bases between them. The CDR3 reads CASSQGTGMAYEQYF. The CDR3, as DNA: TGTGCCAGCAGCCAAGGGACGGGAATGGCCTACGAGCAGTACTTC.

This clonotype was recorded many times. This chain uses TRBV13 with TRBJ1-2; D possibly corresponds to TRBD1 (5 bases). V was pared by 4 bases and J by 8 bases, with 11 bases between. From germline, CDR1 is PRHDT and CDR2 FYEKMQ (reference sequence). This CDR3 is 12 amino acids long. The CDR3 protein is CASSWGLGGYTF. CDR3 nucleotides: TGTGCCAGCAGCTGGGGCCTGGGAGGCTACACCTTC.

This clonotype was counted a single time. This chain links TRBV27 with TRBJ1-2, with D perhaps TRBD1 (6 bases). CDR1 and CDR2 (germline): MNHEY, SMNVEV (reference sequence). This CDR3 comprises 17 residues. V shed 5 bases and J shed 4 bases, with 23 bases lying between them. CDR3 DNA sequence: TGTGCCAGCAGTCCCGTACCTCCGGGACAAGGTTTCTATGGCTACACCTTC. Its translation: CASSPVPPGQGFYGYTF.

This clonotype appeared many times. This chain connects TRBV20-1 to TRBJ1-6, with TRBD1 identical over 7 bases. The V and J ends lost 1 base and 5 bases, in that order; junction bases with no gene match: 8. The CDR3 has 16 residues. In germline, CDR1 is DFQATT, CDR2 SNEGSKA (reference sequence). Written as DNA, the CDR3 is TGCAGTGCTAGAGTCTTCGGGACAGAACATAATTCACCCCTCCACTTT. The encoded protein is CSARVFGTEHNSPLHF.

This clonotype occurred once. The J gene is TRBJ2-5, the V gene TRBV25-1, with a weak D call TRBD1 (6 bases). Germline CDR1 is MGHDK and CDR2 is SYGVNS. The length of the CDR3 is 18 residues. The V and J ends lost 7 bases and 10 bases respectively, with 34 bases between them. CDR3 nucleotide sequence: TGTGCCAGCACCAGGACCGGGACATCGACTCAAGAGCGCCGGGTCCAGTACTTC. Residues: CASTRTGTSTQERRVQYF.

Comments on this clonotype: Given a much more abundant clone one base away, this may be a read error. The chain joins TRBV9 to TRBJ2-6; D is unresolved. In germline, CDR1 is SGDLS, CDR2 YYNGEE. This CDR3 has 13 amino acids. V lost 3 bases to trimming and J lost 2 bases, with 3 bases between them. CDR3 loop: CASSDAGANVLTF. The CDR3 DNA reads TGTGCCAGCAGCGACGCTGGGGCCAACGTCCTGACTTTC.

This clonotype was seen repeatedly, ten times or more. The V call is TRBV20-1, the J call TRBJ2-7; 11 positions match TRBD2. CDR1 and CDR2 (germline): DFQATT, SNEGSKA (reference sequence). The V and J ends lost 0 bases and 2 bases, in that order; junction bases with no gene match: 3. CDR3 length: 15 residues. The CDR3 coding sequence is TGCAGTGCTAGAGATATAGCGGGAGGGACCTACGAGCAGTACTTC. Protein: CSARDIAGGTYEQYF.